These T cell receptor beta chains were read from a single sample in a study of cytomegalovirus exposure and HLA in healthy donors. Method: immunoSEQ multiplex PCR; TCRdb's copy keeps in-frame clones and lacks some. The sample shows 95,000 or so clones, about 76% of them seen only once. The specimen sequenced was PBMCs. All receptors come from a woman aged 40 to 55 in good health and CMV-seronegative. Each CDR3 is given with its conserved first and last residue. The order of the fields is J gene, V gene, CDR3 length, CDR3 protein.

J gene: TRBJ2-5
V gene: TRBV30
CDR3 length: 14
CDR3 protein: CAWRVSGRQETQYF

J gene: TRBJ2-3
V gene: TRBV5-4
CDR3 length: 15
CDR3 protein: CASSQTSGYTDTQYF

J gene: TRBJ1-1
V gene: TRBV29-1
CDR3 length: 14
CDR3 protein: CSVARQGARTEAFF

J gene: TRBJ1-3
V gene: TRBV30
CDR3 length: 13
CDR3 protein: CAWIIRGGNTIYF

J gene: TRBJ1-2
V gene: TRBV19
CDR3 length: 11
CDR3 protein: CASTTTYGYTF

J gene: TRBJ2-7
V gene: TRBV27
CDR3 length: 13
CDR3 protein: CASSYQGSYEQYF

J gene: TRBJ2-7
V gene: TRBV9
CDR3 length: 18
CDR3 protein: CASSVGTGLTMRSYEQYF

J gene: TRBJ2-5
V gene: TRBV5-1
CDR3 length: 14
CDR3 protein: CATSSQGEQETQYF

J gene: TRBJ2-7
V gene: TRBV15
CDR3 length: 14
CDR3 protein: CATSLDRGTYEQYF

J gene: TRBJ1-2
V gene: TRBV7-9
CDR3 length: 13
CDR3 protein: CASSHPLGGGYTF

J gene: TRBJ1-6
V gene: TRBV9
CDR3 length: 15
CDR3 protein: CASSVGSAGGPPLHF

J gene: TRBJ1-1
V gene: TRBV5-1
CDR3 length: 16
CDR3 protein: CASSSGGTGGGTEAFF

J gene: TRBJ2-3
V gene: TRBV29-1
CDR3 length: 12
CDR3 protein: CSVPTGTDTQYF

J gene: TRBJ1-1
V gene: TRBV7-3
CDR3 length: 16
CDR3 protein: CASSLGPQGVSTEAFF

J gene: TRBJ2-3
V gene: TRBV6-6
CDR3 length: 12
CDR3 protein: CASSSTGDTQYF

J gene: TRBJ2-5
V gene: TRBV9
CDR3 length: 15
CDR3 protein: CASSQTSTSRETQYF

J gene: TRBJ2-5
V gene: TRBV29-1
CDR3 length: 12
CDR3 protein: CSVEEMGASQYF

J gene: TRBJ2-1
V gene: TRBV7-8
CDR3 length: 15
CDR3 protein: CASSFRVAPYNEQFF

J gene: TRBJ2-7
V gene: TRBV6-4
CDR3 length: 13
CDR3 protein: CASTSDPETMQYF

J gene: TRBJ1-1
V gene: TRBV5-6
CDR3 length: 15
CDR3 protein: CASSLLGVLNTEAFF

J gene: TRBJ2-1
V gene: TRBV4-1
CDR3 length: 17
CDR3 protein: CASSQGPRTGGIGEQFF

J gene: TRBJ2-7
V gene: TRBV11-2
CDR3 length: 15
CDR3 protein: CASSSTSGESYEQYF

J gene: TRBJ2-2
V gene: TRBV25-1
CDR3 length: 13
CDR3 protein: CASSGSGFGELFF

J gene: TRBJ2-7
V gene: TRBV19
CDR3 length: 15
CDR3 protein: CASSRRQDLRYEQYF

J gene: TRBJ1-1
V gene: TRBV6-1
CDR3 length: 12
CDR3 protein: CASSEFGPRAFF

J gene: TRBJ1-6
V gene: TRBV13
CDR3 length: 14
CDR3 protein: CASSRDTSHSPLHF

J gene: TRBJ2-3
V gene: TRBV6-5
CDR3 length: 14
CDR3 protein: CASSFAPSTDTQYF

J gene: TRBJ2-1
V gene: TRBV6-4
CDR3 length: 13
CDR3 protein: CASSPSGTNEQFF

J gene: TRBJ1-3
V gene: TRBV19
CDR3 length: 17
CDR3 protein: CASSLTPGLISGNTIYF

J gene: TRBJ1-1
V gene: TRBV7-3
CDR3 length: 13
CDR3 protein: CASSLTRNTETFF

J gene: TRBJ2-2
V gene: TRBV28
CDR3 length: 14
CDR3 protein: CASSLFVRPGELFF

J gene: TRBJ2-3
V gene: TRBV6-6
CDR3 length: 16
CDR3 protein: CASSYFGEVGTDTQYF

J gene: TRBJ1-6
V gene: TRBV30
CDR3 length: 11
CDR3 protein: CAWSQNSPLHF

J gene: TRBJ2-7
V gene: TRBV5-1
CDR3 length: 16
CDR3 protein: CASSPGLAGGVYEQYF

J gene: TRBJ2-7
V gene: TRBV29-1
CDR3 length: 13
CDR3 protein: CSVELAGRGEQYF

J gene: TRBJ1-1
V gene: TRBV5-1
CDR3 length: 16
CDR3 protein: CASSPRDRNLNTEAFF